This T cell receptor (beta chain) was recovered during a study of shared clonotypes between healthy human individuals. Sequencing was performed with immunoSEQ multiplex PCR; in TCRdb, only in-frame clones are kept and a portion is missing. The data hold more than 900,000 clones, with about 84% observed a single time. The TCR comes from a man aged 18-30 years in good health. Some clones in this sample may be carry-over from other donors' samples. The sequenced sample was memory CD4+ T cells from PBMCs. As to subset: CD45RA-negative fraction.

The CDR3 nucleotides read TGCGCCAGCAGCTTGATGGGGGATCCGAACACCGGGGAGCTGTTTTTT. Translating it yields CASSLMGDPNTGELFF. The chain links TRBV5-1 to TRBJ2-2; D tentatively reads TRBD1 or TRBD2 (5 bases each). Trimming pared 1 base from V and 0 bases from J, leaving 10 bases between. The germline V gene encodes CDR1 SGHRS and CDR2 YFSETQ. CDR3 length equals 16 residues.